One sample yielded the 2 T cell receptor beta chains listed below, sequenced in a study of early T cells in non-severe SARS-CoV-2 infection (dated by TCRdb to about 2021). Library preparation was by 5' RACE. Instrument used: NextSeq 500. TCRdb reanalyzed the raw reads on its own, using fastp at Q25 for trimming and MiXCR for clone calling, and kept in-frame beta chains. Rows are combined by CDR3 protein, so each entry shows the most common genes and DNA. This sample is represented by 25,000 to 30,000 distinct CDR3 sequences; 4.4% of them were singletons. The ten most abundant clones make up 5.6% of the sample. Input material: whole blood. All receptors come from an adult who was a healthcare worker with PCR-confirmed SARS-CoV-2 infection or an uninfected control (not recorded which).

This clonotype was seen at least ten times. This chain links TRBV27 with TRBJ1-3, with D perhaps matching TRBD1 (6 bases). Trimming took 0 bases from V and 2 from J, leaving 11 bases between them. The V gene's germline CDR1 is MNHEY and CDR2 SMNVEV (reference sequence). This CDR3 has 16 residues. The CDR3 sequence: CASSLSMGAAGNTIYF. CDR3 DNA sequence: TGTGCCAGCAGTTTATCAATGGGGGCTGCTGGAAACACCATATATTTT.

This clonotype was counted many times. The chain joins TRBV9 to TRBJ1-6; D call uncertain. The germline gives CDR1 SGDLS, CDR2 YYNGEE. The CDR3 contains 14 residues. With 3 bases removed from V and 6 bases from J, the gap between germline ends came to 10 bases. DNA of the CDR3: TGTGCCAGCAGCGCGTCGGTGGTTAATTCACCCCTCCACTTT. Its translation: CASSASVVNSPLHF.